A selection of T cell receptor beta chains follows, all from one sample in a study of cytomegalovirus exposure and HLA in healthy donors. Method: immunoSEQ multiplex PCR; TCRdb's copy keeps in-frame clones and lacks some. The repertoire consists of 150,000 to 200,000 clones, with 75% occurring once and the leading ten covering about 11%. Sequencing was done on a sample of PBMCs. Receptors were obtained from a man aged 18 to 30 in good health and CMV-seropositive. Each CDR3 is given with its conserved first and last residue. The D gene is left open where the match is weak. Clone size is stated in some rows and not others, as once, few, many or a class when expanded.

>NA|TRBD1|TRBJ2-5|TRBV6-1
CASSALRPPRGRWETQYF
TGTGCCAGCAGTGCCCTCCGTCCTCCGAGGGGGCGATGGGAGACCCAGTACTTC
>once|NA|TRBJ1-1|TRBV21-1
CASSKGDRGLPTEAFF
TGTGCCAGCAGCAAAGGGGACAGGGGGCTGCCAACTGAAGCTTTCTTT
>NA|TRBD1|TRBJ2-2|TRBV29-1
CSVEASTGANTGELFF
TGCAGCGTAGAGGCATCGACAGGGGCAAACACCGGGGAGCTGTTTTTT
>NA|TRBD2|TRBJ2-7|TRBV19
CGGAGREVWREQYF
TGTGGGGGGGCTGGGCGGGAGGTCTGGAGGGAGCAGTACTTC
>NA|TRBD2|TRBJ2-7|TRBV10-3
CATGLAGGSYEQYF
TGTGCCACCGGACTAGCGGGAGGATCCTACGAGCAGTACTTC
>NA|NA|TRBJ2-3|TRBV19
CASRKGSVTDTQYF
TGTGCCAGTAGAAAGGGGTCGGTCACAGATACGCAGTATTTT
>NA|NA|TRBJ1-1|TRBV28
CASSSGGNEAFF
TGTGCCAGCAGTTCCGGGGGTAATGAAGCTTTCTTT
>NA|NA|TRBJ1-1|TRBV28
CASSSEPEAFF
TGTGCCAGCAGTTCAGAACCTGAAGCTTTCTTT
>NA|NA|TRBJ1-1|TRBV18
CASSSKTEAFF
TGTGCCAGCTCAAGCAAAACTGAAGCTTTCTTT
>once|NA|TRBJ2-2|TRBV29-1
CSVDPGLRTGELFF
TGCAGCGTTGATCCGGGTTTACGCACCGGGGAGCTGTTTTTT
>NA|TRBD2|TRBJ2-1|TRBV10-3
CAISGTGTRDYNEQFF
TGTGCCATCAGTGGAACCGGGACTAGAGACTACAATGAGCAGTTCTTC
>NA|NA|TRBJ1-2|TRBV27
CASSLGGSYGYTF
TGTGCCAGCAGCTTAGGGGGGAGCTATGGCTACACCTTC
>once|TRBD1|TRBJ2-7|TRBV25-1
CASRKTGDAYEQYF
TGTGCCAGCAGGAAGACAGGGGATGCCTACGAGCAGTACTTC
>once|NA|TRBJ2-5|TRBV7-8
CASSLGAQRETQYF
TGTGCCAGCAGCTTAGGGGCGCAGCGGGAGACCCAGTACTTC
>NA|TRBD1|TRBJ1-2|TRBV15
CATSSGLGGADYGYTF
TGTGCCACCAGCAGCGGGTTAGGGGGCGCGGACTATGGCTACACCTTC
>NA|NA|TRBJ1-5|TRBV29-1
CSVGGGEGNQPQHF
TGCAGCGTCGGGGGGGGTGAAGGCAATCAGCCCCAGCATTTT
>NA|NA|TRBJ2-7|TRBV7-3
CASSFSSYEQYF
TGTGCCAGCAGCTTCAGCTCCTACGAGCAGTACTTC
>few|NA|TRBJ2-7|TRBV28
CASSLSGVGSYEQYF
TGTGCCAGCAGCCTTTCCGGGGTGGGCTCCTACGAGCAGTACTTC
>NA|NA|TRBJ2-5|TRBV5-8
CASSSDFFLGTQYF
TGTGCCAGCAGCTCCGACTTTTTCCTTGGGACCCAGTACTTC
>NA|NA|TRBJ1-1|TRBV6-6
CASSYHGTLMNTEAFF
TGTGCCAGCAGTTACCATGGGACACTGATGAACACTGAAGCTTTCTTT
>NA|TRBD2|TRBJ2-7|TRBV7-3
CASSLAGAPYEQYF
TGTGCCAGCAGCTTAGCGGGAGCCCCCTACGAGCAGTACTTC
>once|NA|TRBJ2-3|TRBV7-9
CASSSTDTQYF
TGTGCCAGCAGCTCTACAGATACGCAGTATTTT
>NA|NA|TRBJ2-1|TRBV7-9
CASSTAGTYNEQFF
TGTGCCAGCAGCACAGCAGGGACCTACAATGAGCAGTTCTTC
>NA|NA|TRBJ1-1|TRBV7-3
CASSQGTNTEAFF
TGTGCCAGCAGCCAGGGAACGAACACTGAAGCTTTCTTT
>NA|NA|TRBJ2-1|TRBV28
CASSSPERTGEQFF
TGTGCCAGCAGTTCACCGGAGCGGACGGGGGAGCAGTTCTTC
>NA|NA|TRBJ2-7|TRBV5-1
CASSGQSYEQYF
TGCGCCAGCAGTGGTCAGTCCTACGAGCAGTACTTC
>NA|NA|TRBJ1-1|TRBV5-1
CASSLVRGNTEAFF
TGCGCCAGCAGCTTGGTTAGGGGGAACACTGAAGCTTTCTTT
>NA|TRBD1|TRBJ2-7|TRBV29-1
CSVQGAYEQYF
TGCAGCGTACAGGGGGCTTACGAGCAGTACTTC
>NA|NA|TRBJ2-7|TRBV2
CASDGKGRGEHF
TGTGCCAGCGACGGGAAAGGCAGGGGGGAGCACTTC
>NA|NA|TRBJ1-5|TRBV18
CASSPGGHRTPQHF
TGTGCCAGCTCACCAGGGGGACACCGGACGCCCCAGCATTTT
>NA|NA|TRBJ1-3|TRBV5-4
CASSIRGSGNTIYF
TGTGCCAGCAGCATACGGGGTTCTGGAAACACCATATATTTT
>NA|TRBD1|TRBJ2-7|TRBV29-1
CSVEDRGLTEQYF
TGCAGCGTTGAAGACAGGGGGTTAACCGAGCAGTACTTC
>NA|NA|TRBJ1-1|TRBV10-3
CAISETGAAEAFF
TGTGCCATCAGTGAGACTGGGGCTGCTGAAGCTTTCTTT
>NA|NA|TRBJ1-1|TRBV11-3
CASSFGGTEAFF
TGTGCCAGCAGCTTCGGAGGCACTGAAGCTTTCTTT
>NA|NA|TRBJ2-1|TRBV30
CAWSVRVQRYNEQFF
TGTGCCTGGAGTGTCAGGGTCCAGCGCTACAATGAGCAGTTCTTC
>NA|NA|TRBJ1-4|TRBV5-1
CASRPPEQANEKLFF
TGCGCCAGCAGGCCACCCGAGCAGGCTAATGAAAAACTGTTTTTT
>NA|TRBD2|TRBJ2-7|TRBV7-2
CASSLVTSGKLYEQYF
TGTGCCAGCAGCTTAGTAACTAGCGGGAAATTGTACGAGCAGTACTTC
>once|TRBD1|TRBJ2-7|TRBV14
CASRSGQGPYEQYF
TGTGCCAGCAGGTCGGGACAGGGCCCCTACGAGCAGTACTTC
>NA|NA|TRBJ1-2|TRBV5-8
CASSLGSEGYTF
TGTGCCAGCAGCTTGGGCTCTGAGGGCTACACCTTC
>NA|NA|TRBJ1-1|TRBV14
CASSQNGQQAFF
TGTGCCAGCAGCCAAAACGGACAGCAAGCTTTCTTT
>NA|NA|TRBJ2-7|TRBV27
CASSPGLSSNYEQYF
TGTGCCAGCAGTCCGGGACTTTCCTCCAACTACGAGCAGTACTTC
>NA|TRBD1|TRBJ1-1|TRBV6-5
CASSYRQGPGAFF
TGTGCCAGCAGTTACCGACAGGGCCCGGGGGCTTTCTTT
>NA|NA|TRBJ1-4|TRBV28
CASSLGREGTNEKLFF
TGTGCCAGCAGTTTGGGCAGGGAGGGAACTAATGAAAAACTGTTTTTT
>NA|NA|TRBJ1-1|TRBV28
CASSITPDSGATEAFF
TGTGCCAGCAGTATTACCCCCGACTCTGGGGCGACTGAAGCTTTCTTT
>few|NA|TRBJ1-5|TRBV30
CAWGNLPYQPQHF
TGTGCCTGGGGCAACCTTCCCTATCAGCCCCAGCATTTT
>NA|TRBD1|TRBJ2-5|TRBV6-5
CASSPTGFGQETQYF
TGTGCCAGCAGTCCGACAGGGTTTGGCCAAGAGACCCAGTACTTC
>NA|TRBD2|TRBJ2-7|TRBV10-3
CAISAPGTSGYEQYF
TGTGCCATCAGCGCTCCCGGGACTAGCGGCTACGAGCAGTACTTC
>NA|NA|TRBJ2-1|TRBV29-1
CSVEMETGSYNEQFF
TGCAGCGTTGAAATGGAGACAGGATCCTACAATGAGCAGTTCTTC
>NA|NA|TRBJ2-7|TRBV2
CASRDSHYEQYF
TGTGCCAGCAGGGACAGTCACTACGAGCAGTACTTC
>few|NA|TRBJ1-1|TRBV7-9
CSSSSGVVEAFF
TGTTCCAGCAGCTCAGGGGTGGTTGAAGCTTTCTTT
>NA|TRBD2|TRBJ2-7|TRBV11-2
CASSLSGSYEQYF
TGTGCCAGCAGCCTTAGCGGGAGTTACGAGCAGTACTTC
>NA|TRBD2|TRBJ2-1|TRBV4-2
CASSQDTILAGFLDEQFF
TGTGCCAGCAGCCAAGATACCATCCTAGCGGGGTTTCTGGATGAGCAGTTCTTC
>NA|NA|TRBJ2-2|TRBV7-9
CASSLVGAGELFF
TGTGCCAGCAGCTTAGTCGGGGCCGGGGAGCTGTTTTTT
>NA|TRBD1|TRBJ1-2|TRBV19
CASSPPGTGGYGYTF
TGTGCCAGTAGTCCCCCCGGGACAGGGGGCTATGGCTACACCTTC
>NA|NA|TRBJ1-1|TRBV5-6
CASSLGQLNAEAFF
TGTGCCAGCAGCTTAGGACAGCTTAACGCTGAAGCTTTCTTT